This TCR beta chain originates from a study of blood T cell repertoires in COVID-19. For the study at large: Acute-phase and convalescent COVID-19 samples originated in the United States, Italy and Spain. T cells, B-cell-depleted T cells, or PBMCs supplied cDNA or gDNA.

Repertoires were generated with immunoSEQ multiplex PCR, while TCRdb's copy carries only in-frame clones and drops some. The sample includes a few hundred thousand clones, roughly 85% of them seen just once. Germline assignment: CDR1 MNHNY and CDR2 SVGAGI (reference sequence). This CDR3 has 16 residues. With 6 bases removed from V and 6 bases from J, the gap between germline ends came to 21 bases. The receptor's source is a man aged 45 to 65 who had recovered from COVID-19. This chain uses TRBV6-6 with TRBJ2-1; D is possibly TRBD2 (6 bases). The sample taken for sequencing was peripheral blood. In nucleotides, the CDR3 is TGTGCCAGCAGCCCTGGGACGGGAGTACGTGGCAATGAGCAGTTCTTC. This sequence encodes CASSPGTGVRGNEQFF.